The sequence of this T cell receptor beta chain was determined in a study of blood T cell repertoires in COVID-19. Study at large: PBMCs, B-cell-depleted T cells, or T cells were the source of the cDNA or gDNA that made up the material.

Authors' methods: It was from reference gene primer amplification that nucleated cell counts were estimated. Profiling relied on immunoSEQ multiplex PCR, and the TCRdb table lists in-frame clones only, not all of them. That table supplies the V and J calls and clone size; D and trimming were determined from the DNA. Of about 68,000 clones in the sample, 88% are singletons; the top ten hold roughly 2.4%. Germline V gene data show CDR1 as MNHEY and CDR2 as SVGAGI. Germline trimming cut 4 bases from V and 4 bases from J; bases unmatched to any gene: 9. This CDR3 is built from 16 residues. The chain joins TRBV6-5 to TRBJ2-2; 7 bases match TRBD1. The specimen sequenced was peripheral blood. The source of this sequence is a human donor in a cohort sampled during active COVID-19. CDR3 in amino acids: CASSWTGPLVTGELFF. In DNA, the CDR3 is TGTGCCAGCAGTTGGACAGGCCCTCTGGTCACCGGGGAGCTGTTTTTT.